Listed below are T cell receptor beta chains from one sample, sequenced in a study of response to subunit inactivated influenza vaccine. From the RT-PCR reads, TCRdb called clonotypes with MiXCR, one entry per CDR3 protein. The sample includes 500,000 to 550,000 distinct CDR3 sequences, roughly a quarter of them seen just once. These data also formed part of another study, on T cells expressing NK-cell markers.

The specimen was CD4+ T cells sorted from PBMCs, collected about 11 days after vaccination. Receptors originate from a man aged 45-65 years who received an inactivated influenza vaccine. Both conserved end residues are part of each CDR3. The order of the fields is clone size, D gene, V gene, J gene, CDR3 DNA, CDR3 protein. The D gene is left open where the match is weak. The listing skips clone size in some rows; elsewhere it reads once, few, many or a size class.

size: few; D: -; V: TRBV29-1; J: TRBJ1-1; DNA: TGCAGCGTCCCCGGTTCCGGAACTGAAGCTTTCTTT; CDR3: CSVPGSGTEAFF
size: few; D: -; V: TRBV6-2/TRBV6-3; J: TRBJ1-5; DNA: TGTGCCAGCAGTTACACCGGGGGCCGTGCAGGGCCCCAGCATTTT; CDR3: CASSYTGGRAGPQHF
size: few; D: TRBD1; V: TRBV6-5; J: TRBJ1-1; DNA: TGTGCCAGCAGTCGCGGACAGGGCAAGGCTTTCTTT; CDR3: CASSRGQGKAFF
size: -; D: -; V: TRBV4-2; J: TRBJ2-2; DNA: TGTGCCAGCAGCGTCCAGGCTAGCACCGGGGAGCTGTTTTTT; CDR3: CASSVQASTGELFF
size: -; D: -; V: TRBV28; J: TRBJ2-1; DNA: TGTGCCAGCACCACCGGCGGCACCTACAATGAGCAGTTCTTC; CDR3: CASTTGGTYNEQFF
size: few; D: -; V: TRBV20-1; J: TRBJ2-5; DNA: TGCAGTGCCACCCGCACTAGCAGCCAAGAGACCCAGTACTTC; CDR3: CSATRTSSQETQYF
size: -; D: -; V: TRBV9; J: TRBJ2-3; DNA: TGTGCCAGCAGCGTAGCGGATAGAGGGGATACGCAGTATTTT; CDR3: CASSVADRGDTQYF
size: few; D: -; V: TRBV7-2; J: TRBJ2-5; DNA: TGTGCCAGCAGCTCAAATAGGGGGACACAAGAGACCCAGTACTTC; CDR3: CASSSNRGTQETQYF
size: few; D: -; V: TRBV6-1; J: TRBJ2-7; DNA: TGTGCCAGCAGGACGGGTCGGATCTCCTACGAGCAGTACTTC; CDR3: CASRTGRISYEQYF
size: few; D: TRBD2; V: TRBV11-2; J: TRBJ2-7; DNA: TGTGCCAGCAGCCTCGGGACTAGCGGGTTCTACGAGCAGTACTTC; CDR3: CASSLGTSGFYEQYF
size: many; D: TRBD1; V: TRBV20-1; J: TRBJ2-1; DNA: TGCAGTGCTAGAGATCCAGGGGGCGTCGACAATGAGCAGTTCTTC; CDR3: CSARDPGGVDNEQFF
size: few; D: TRBD2; V: TRBV6-2/TRBV6-3; J: TRBJ2-5; DNA: TGTGCCAGCAGTTACTCAACTAGCGGGACGTACCAAGAGACCCAGTACTTC; CDR3: CASSYSTSGTYQETQYF
size: -; D: -; V: TRBV20-1; J: TRBJ1-4; DNA: TGCAGTGCTAGTCCGTCGGGGAATGAAAAACTGTTTTTT; CDR3: CSASPSGNEKLFF
size: few; D: -; V: TRBV7-2; J: TRBJ1-6; DNA: TGTGCCAGCAGCTTAAGCCAGGTCCATAATTCACCCCTCCACTTT; CDR3: CASSLSQVHNSPLHF
size: -; D: TRBD1; V: TRBV7-8; J: TRBJ2-7; DNA: TGTGCCAGCACCCGGACAGGCTCCTACGAGCAGTACTTC; CDR3: CASTRTGSYEQYF
size: many; D: TRBD2; V: TRBV7-2; J: TRBJ2-2; DNA: TGTGCCAGCAGCTTCACGACTAGCGGTGCCGGGGAGCTGTTTTTT; CDR3: CASSFTTSGAGELFF
size: -; D: TRBD2; V: TRBV29-1; J: TRBJ2-1; DNA: TGCAGCGCGGAAGGGACTAGCGGGAGGACCTACAATGAGCAGTTCTTC; CDR3: CSAEGTSGRTYNEQFF
size: few; D: TRBD2; V: TRBV6-2/TRBV6-3; J: TRBJ2-2; DNA: TGTGCCAGCAGACACTCTTTAGCGGGAGGACACAACGGGGAGCTGTTTTTT; CDR3: CASRHSLAGGHNGELFF
size: few; D: -; V: TRBV20-1; J: TRBJ1-1; DNA: TGCAGTGCTCCACCCCCCCTGGGCGATGAAGCTTTCTTT; CDR3: CSAPPPLGDEAFF
size: -; D: TRBD1; V: TRBV4-1; J: TRBJ2-5; DNA: TGCGCCAGCAATGGACGCTGGGGACAGGGGAGAAAAGAGACCCAGTACTTC; CDR3: CASNGRWGQGRKETQYF
size: -; D: TRBD2; V: TRBV27; J: TRBJ2-7; DNA: TGTGCCAGCAGTCCGAGACTAGCGGGACCCTACGAGCAGTACTTC; CDR3: CASSPRLAGPYEQYF
size: -; D: TRBD1; V: TRBV7-2; J: TRBJ1-1; DNA: TGTGCCAGCAGCTTATCGACAGGGAGGACTGAAGCTTTCTTT; CDR3: CASSLSTGRTEAFF
size: -; D: -; V: TRBV2; J: TRBJ1-2; DNA: TGTGCCAGCAGTTCAGACAGCCGATCTAACTATGGCTACACCTTC; CDR3: CASSSDSRSNYGYTF
size: -; D: -; V: TRBV5-1; J: TRBJ2-7; DNA: TGCGCCAGCAGCTTGGCCGGCATCTTCGAGCAGTACTTC; CDR3: CASSLAGIFEQYF
size: -; D: -; V: TRBV2; J: TRBJ1-6; DNA: TGTGCCAGCAGGGAAGCTTCCCCCGGGTCACTCCTCCACTTT; CDR3: CASREASPGSLLHF
size: -; D: -; V: TRBV29-1; J: TRBJ2-3; DNA: TGCACCGCAGTCACAGTCACAGATACGCAGTATTTT; CDR3: CTAVTVTDTQYF
size: few; D: -; V: TRBV10-3; J: TRBJ1-2; DNA: TGTGCCATCAGTGAGTGGTCCGACGGGGTATATGGCTACACCTTC; CDR3: CAISEWSDGVYGYTF
size: -; D: -; V: TRBV5-1; J: TRBJ2-3; DNA: TGCGCCAGCAGCTCCCCAGGGGGGAGGACAGATACGCAGTATTTT; CDR3: CASSSPGGRTDTQYF
size: -; D: -; V: TRBV21-1; J: TRBJ2-3; DNA: TGTGCCAGCAGCGGGACTAGCGGAATGACTTCCACAGATACGCAGTATTTT; CDR3: CASSGTSGMTSTDTQYF
size: -; D: TRBD2; V: TRBV3-1; J: TRBJ2-3; DNA: TGTGCCAGCAGCTACTTACTAGCGGGGGGGAGCACAGATACGCAGTATTTT; CDR3: CASSYLLAGGSTDTQYF
size: -; D: TRBD1; V: TRBV4-1; J: TRBJ2-3; DNA: TGCGCCAGCAGCCGACAGGGGGCAACCACAGATACGCAGTATTTT; CDR3: CASSRQGATTDTQYF
size: -; D: -; V: TRBV4-2; J: TRBJ2-3; DNA: TGTGCCAGCAGCCAACAAACTACTCTGGCGAGCACAGATACGCAGTATTTT; CDR3: CASSQQTTLASTDTQYF
size: -; D: -; V: TRBV29-1; J: TRBJ2-5; DNA: TGCAGCGTTTGTAGGGATGAAGAGACCCAGTACTTC; CDR3: CSVCRDEETQYF
size: -; D: -; V: TRBV6-1; J: TRBJ2-7; DNA: TGTGCCAGCAGTACCCCGGGGCGGGACCGCTACGAGCAGTACTTC; CDR3: CASSTPGRDRYEQYF
size: -; D: -; V: TRBV20-1; J: TRBJ2-5; DNA: TGCTGTGCTAGAGATGGGGCAGGGGAGGAAGAGACCCAGTACTTC; CDR3: CCARDGAGEEETQYF
size: -; D: -; V: TRBV6-1; J: TRBJ2-5; DNA: TGTGCCAGCAGTGACCGGACACCTCAAGAGACCCAGTACTTC; CDR3: CASSDRTPQETQYF
size: -; D: TRBD2; V: TRBV20-1; J: TRBJ2-1; DNA: TGCAGTGCGGGACATAGCGGGAGACCTAACAATGAGCAGTTCTTC; CDR3: CSAGHSGRPNNEQFF
size: -; D: TRBD2; V: TRBV5-1; J: TRBJ2-7; DNA: TGCGCCAGCCGCCTCGGGGGGGAGAGAGAGCAGTACTTC; CDR3: CASRLGGEREQYF
size: -; D: -; V: TRBV10-3; J: TRBJ2-1; DNA: TGTGCCATCAGTGAGTCGATTCAGGGGTCAAACTACAATGAGCAGTTCTTC; CDR3: CAISESIQGSNYNEQFF
size: -; D: -; V: TRBV4-1; J: TRBJ1-1; DNA: TGCGCCAGCAGCCATGGAGGGACGGTGAACACTGAAGCTTTCTTT; CDR3: CASSHGGTVNTEAFF
size: -; D: TRBD2; V: TRBV20-1; J: TRBJ2-3; DNA: TGCAGTGCTAGATCCAAGCGGGTGGGACTAGCGGGGGGAACGCAGTATTTT; CDR3: CSARSKRVGLAGGTQYF
size: few; D: -; V: TRBV9; J: TRBJ2-3; DNA: TGTGCCAGCAGCGTAGAAAACGCGAGGGCAGATACGCAGTATTTT; CDR3: CASSVENARADTQYF
size: few; D: TRBD1; V: TRBV7-9; J: TRBJ2-7; DNA: TGTGCCAGCAGCTTATTAGGACAGGGAACCTACGAGCAGTACTTC; CDR3: CASSLLGQGTYEQYF
size: -; D: TRBD1; V: TRBV4-1; J: TRBJ1-5; DNA: TGCGCCAGCAGCCAAGCAATAATACCTCGGACAGGGGGGGATAGGCCCCAGCATTTT; CDR3: CASSQAIIPRTGGDRPQHF
size: few; D: TRBD1; V: TRBV5-1; J: TRBJ2-5; DNA: TGCGCCAGCAGCTTGGTGACAGGGCAAGAGACCCAGTACTTC; CDR3: CASSLVTGQETQYF
size: -; D: TRBD1; V: TRBV9; J: TRBJ2-1; DNA: TGTGCCAGTAGTCAACGGGACAGGGGCTTCAATGAGCAGTTCTTC; CDR3: CASSQRDRGFNEQFF
size: few; D: TRBD2; V: TRBV10-3; J: TRBJ2-7; DNA: TGTGCCATCAGTGAGTCGGGGACTAGCGTCTACGAGCAGTACTTC; CDR3: CAISESGTSVYEQYF
size: few; D: TRBD2; V: TRBV3-1; J: TRBJ2-7; DNA: TGTGCCAGCAGCCGGACTAGCGGGATGTACGAGCAGTACTTC; CDR3: CASSRTSGMYEQYF